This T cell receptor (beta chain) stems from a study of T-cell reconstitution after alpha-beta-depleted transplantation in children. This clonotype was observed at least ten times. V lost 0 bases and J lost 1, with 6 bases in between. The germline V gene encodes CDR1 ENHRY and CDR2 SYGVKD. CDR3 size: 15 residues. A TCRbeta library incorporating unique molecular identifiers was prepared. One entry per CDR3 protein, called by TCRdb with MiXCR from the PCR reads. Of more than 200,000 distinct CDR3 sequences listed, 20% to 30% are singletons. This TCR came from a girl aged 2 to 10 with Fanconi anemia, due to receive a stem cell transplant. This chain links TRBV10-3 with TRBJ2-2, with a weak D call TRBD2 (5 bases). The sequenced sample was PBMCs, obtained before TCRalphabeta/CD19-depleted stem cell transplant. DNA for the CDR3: TGTGCCATCAGTGAGTCGGGGAGGAACACCGGGGAGCTGTTTTTT. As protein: CAISESGRNTGELFF.